The 4 T cell receptor beta chains below come from one sample, sequenced in a study of cytomegalovirus exposure and HLA in healthy donors. Data came from immunoSEQ multiplex PCR; TCRdb stores just in-frame clones and leaves some out. Of roughly 60,000 clones listed, roughly nine tenths are singletons. Input material: PBMCs. These receptors were taken from a woman younger than 30 in good health and CMV-seronegative.

This sequence joins TRBV2 and TRBJ2-7; TRBD1 matches at 7 bases. This CDR3 is built from 16 residues. Looked up from germline, CDR1 is SNHLY and CDR2 is FYNNEI. The V gene end was trimmed by 8 bases and the J gene end by 0 bases; junction bases not matched to a gene: 13. The CDR3 DNA follows: TGTGCCAGCGCCCGTTGGGAGACAGGGAGCTCCTACGAGCAGTACTTC. Translating gives CASARWETGSSYEQYF.

J is TRBJ2-3 and V is TRBV5-4, with D perhaps matching TRBD2 (7 bases). V shed 3 bases and J shed 5 bases, with 16 bases lying between them. Germline V lookup: CDR1 SGHNT, CDR2 YYREEE (reference sequence). The CDR3 is made up of 15 amino acids. CDR3 in amino acids: CASSSAGGQVDTQYF. The DNA for the CDR3 is TGTGCCAGCAGCTCGGCCGGGGGGCAGGTAGATACGCAGTATTTT.

The gene calls are TRBV10-3 and TRBJ1-1; D possibly corresponds to TRBD1 (5 bases). Germline CDR1 reads ENHRY; CDR2 reads SYGVKD. With 3 bases removed from V and 1 base from J, the gap between germline ends came to 6 bases. CDR3 length equals 13 residues. CDR3 nucleotide sequence: TGTGCCATCAGTGAACAGGAGAACACTGAAGCTTTCTTT. Translation: CAISEQENTEAFF.

This clone came up once. This chain links TRBV7-3 with TRBJ2-2, with D possibly being TRBD1 (7 bases). The germline CDR1 and CDR2 sequences are SGHTA and FQGTGA. The CDR3 totals 14 residues. V dropped 6 bases and J dropped 6 bases, with 14 bases sitting between them. CDR3 sequence: CASSSGGGSGELFF. The CDR3 coding sequence is TGTGCCAGCAGTTCAGGAGGGGGCTCCGGGGAGCTGTTTTTT.